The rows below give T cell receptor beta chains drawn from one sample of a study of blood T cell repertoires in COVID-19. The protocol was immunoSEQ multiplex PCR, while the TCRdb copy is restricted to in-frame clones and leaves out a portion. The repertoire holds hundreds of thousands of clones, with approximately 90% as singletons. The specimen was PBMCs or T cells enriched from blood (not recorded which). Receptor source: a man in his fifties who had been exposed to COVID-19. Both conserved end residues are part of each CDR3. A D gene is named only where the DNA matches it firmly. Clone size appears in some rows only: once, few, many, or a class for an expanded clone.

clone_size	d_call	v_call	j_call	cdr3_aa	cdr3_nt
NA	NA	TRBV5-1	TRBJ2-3	CASRQGPRGPTDTQYF	TGCGCCAGCAGACAGGGGCCCCGGGGGCCCACAGATACGCAGTATTTT
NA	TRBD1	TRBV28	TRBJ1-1	CASSPHRGMDTEAFF	TGTGCCAGCAGTCCCCACAGGGGAATGGACACTGAAGCTTTCTTT
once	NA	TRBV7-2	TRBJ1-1	CASSLARGGTEAFF	TGTGCCAGCAGCTTAGCGCGAGGGGGCACTGAAGCTTTCTTT
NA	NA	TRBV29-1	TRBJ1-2	CSVSQFSYGYTF	TGCAGCGTTTCTCAGTTCTCCTATGGCTACACCTTC
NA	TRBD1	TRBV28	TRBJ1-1	CASSFTGGITEAFF	TGTGCCAGCAGTTTTACAGGGGGCATCACTGAAGCTTTCTTT
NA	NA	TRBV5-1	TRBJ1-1	CASSTAMNTEAFF	TGCGCCAGCAGTACCGCTATGAACACTGAAGCTTTCTTT
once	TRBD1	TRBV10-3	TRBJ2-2	CAIGTDRAKNTGELFF	TGTGCCATCGGGACCGACAGGGCTAAAAACACCGGGGAGCTGTTTTTT
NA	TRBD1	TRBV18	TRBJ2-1	CASSLTGQNEQFF	TGTGCCAGCTCACTCACGGGACAGAATGAGCAGTTCTTC
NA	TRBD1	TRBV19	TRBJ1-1	CASFGTGGPWNTEAFF	TGTGCCAGTTTTGGGACAGGGGGTCCCTGGAACACTGAAGCTTTCTTT
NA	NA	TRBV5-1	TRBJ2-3	CASSLGFQDTQYF	TGCGCCAGCAGCTTGGGGTTCCAGGATACGCAGTATTTT
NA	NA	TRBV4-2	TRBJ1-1	CASSPLQGGLENTEAFF	TGTGCCAGCAGCCCGCTGCAGGGAGGGTTGGAAAACACTGAAGCTTTCTTT
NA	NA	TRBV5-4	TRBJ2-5	CASSLDERGTQYF	TGTGCCAGCAGCTTGGACGAGCGTGGGACCCAGTACTTC
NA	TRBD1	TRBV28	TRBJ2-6	CASRTTGAYSGANVLTF	TGTGCCAGCAGAACGACAGGGGCCTACTCTGGGGCCAACGTCCTGACTTTC
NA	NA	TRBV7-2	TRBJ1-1	CASRIQGGDTEAFF	TGTGCCAGCAGGATACAGGGTGGGGACACTGAAGCTTTCTTT
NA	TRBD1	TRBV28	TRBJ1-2	CASSPRDRGGYGYTF	TGTGCCAGCAGTCCCCGGGACAGGGGGGGCTATGGCTACACCTTC
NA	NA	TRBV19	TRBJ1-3	CASYQQGEEYTIYF	TGTGCCAGTTACCAACAGGGAGAGGAGTACACCATATATTTT
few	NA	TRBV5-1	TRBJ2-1	CASSLGGRASRYNEQFF	TGCGCCAGCAGCTTGGGGGGGCGGGCCTCCAGATACAATGAGCAGTTCTTC
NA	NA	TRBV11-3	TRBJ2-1	CASSLSSLYNEQFF	TGTGCCAGCAGCTTATCTAGTCTATACAATGAGCAGTTCTTC
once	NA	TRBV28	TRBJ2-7	CASSLQPSYEQYF	TGTGCCAGCAGTTTACAACCGAGCTACGAGCAGTACTTC
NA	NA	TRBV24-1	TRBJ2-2	CATSDQSGGELFF	TGTGCCACCAGTGATCAGTCTGGCGGGGAGCTGTTTTTT
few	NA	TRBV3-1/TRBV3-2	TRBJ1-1	CASSHSGEGYTEAFF	TGTGCCAGCAGCCATTCAGGGGAGGGGTACACTGAAGCTTTCTTT
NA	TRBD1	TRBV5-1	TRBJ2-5	CASSSNRGRQWETQYF	TGCGCCAGCAGCTCTAACAGGGGGCGGCAATGGGAGACCCAGTACTTC
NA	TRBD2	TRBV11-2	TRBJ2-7	CATTPSGTAIYEQYF	TGTGCCACCACACCTAGCGGGACAGCGATCTACGAGCAGTACTTC
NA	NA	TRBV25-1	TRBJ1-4	CASSEFGFMEEEKLFF	TGTGCCAGCAGTGAATTCGGCTTTATGGAGGAAGAAAAACTGTTTTTT
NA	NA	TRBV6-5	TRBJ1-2	CASSYSPEIYGYTF	TGTGCCAGCAGTTACTCACCGGAGATTTATGGCTACACCTTC
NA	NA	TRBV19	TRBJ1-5	CASTMRPRVRNQPQHF	TGTGCCAGTACAATGCGACCCAGGGTTCGCAATCAGCCCCAGCATTTT
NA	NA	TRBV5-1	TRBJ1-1	CASSLSSANTEAFF	TGCGCCAGCAGCTTGTCAAGCGCGAACACTGAAGCTTTCTTT